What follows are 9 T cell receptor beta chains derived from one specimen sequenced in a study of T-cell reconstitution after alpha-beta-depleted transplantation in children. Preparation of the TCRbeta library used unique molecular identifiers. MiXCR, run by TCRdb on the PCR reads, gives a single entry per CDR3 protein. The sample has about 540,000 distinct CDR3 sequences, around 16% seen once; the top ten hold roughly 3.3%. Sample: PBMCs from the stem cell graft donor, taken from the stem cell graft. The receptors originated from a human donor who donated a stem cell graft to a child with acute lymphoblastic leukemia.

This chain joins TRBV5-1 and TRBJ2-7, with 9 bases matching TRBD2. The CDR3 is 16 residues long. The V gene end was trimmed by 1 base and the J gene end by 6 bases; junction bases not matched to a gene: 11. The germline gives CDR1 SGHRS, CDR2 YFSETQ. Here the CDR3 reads CASSLRVAGVISEQYF. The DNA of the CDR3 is TGCGCCAGCAGCTTGAGGGTAGCGGGAGTTATCAGCGAGCAGTACTTC.

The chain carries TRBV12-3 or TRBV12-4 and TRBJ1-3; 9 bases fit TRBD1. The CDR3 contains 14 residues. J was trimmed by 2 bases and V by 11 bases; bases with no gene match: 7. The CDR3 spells CAVRQGGAGNTIYF. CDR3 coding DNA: TGTGCCGTACGACAGGGGGGCGCTGGAAACACCATATATTTT.

The CDR3 DNA reads TGTGCCAGCAGCCCCCAGGTCCCACAGCGGGCCCTCACAGATACGCAGTATTTT. Amino acids: CASSPQVPQRALTDTQYF. The V call is TRBV11-1, the J call TRBJ2-3; tentative D call: TRBD2 (6 bases). Germline CDR1 is SGHAT and CDR2 is FQDESV (reference sequence). This CDR3 is 18 amino acids long. V was trimmed by 5 bases and J by 2 bases, leaving 23 bases between them.

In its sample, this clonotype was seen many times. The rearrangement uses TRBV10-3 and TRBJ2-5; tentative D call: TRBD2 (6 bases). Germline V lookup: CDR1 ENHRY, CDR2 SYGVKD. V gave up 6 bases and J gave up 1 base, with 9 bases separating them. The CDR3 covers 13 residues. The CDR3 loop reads CAISRDFQETQYF. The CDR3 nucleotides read TGTGCCATCAGCCGGGACTTCCAAGAGACCCAGTACTTC.

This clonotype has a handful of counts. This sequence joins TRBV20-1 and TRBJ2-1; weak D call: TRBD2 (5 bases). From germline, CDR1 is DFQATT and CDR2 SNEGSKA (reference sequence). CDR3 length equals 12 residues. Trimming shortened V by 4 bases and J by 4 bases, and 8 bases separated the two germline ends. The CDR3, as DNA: TGCAGTGCTACCGGGATTTACAATGAGCAGTTCTTC. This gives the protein CSATGIYNEQFF.

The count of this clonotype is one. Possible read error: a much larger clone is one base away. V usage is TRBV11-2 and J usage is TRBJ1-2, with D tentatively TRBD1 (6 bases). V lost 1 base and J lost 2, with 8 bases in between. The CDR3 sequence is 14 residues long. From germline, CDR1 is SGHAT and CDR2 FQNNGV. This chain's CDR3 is CASSLGGLNYGYTF. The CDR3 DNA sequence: TGTGCCAGCAGCTTAGGGGGGCTCAACTATGGCTACACCTTC.

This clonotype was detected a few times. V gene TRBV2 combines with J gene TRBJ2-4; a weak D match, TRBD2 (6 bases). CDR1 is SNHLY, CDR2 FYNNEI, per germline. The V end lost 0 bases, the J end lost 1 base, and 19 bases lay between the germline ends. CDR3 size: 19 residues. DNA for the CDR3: TGTGCCAGCAGTGAAGCGCTTCGAGGAGGGGAAGAGGCCAAAAACATTCAGTACTTC. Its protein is CASSEALRGGEEAKNIQYF.

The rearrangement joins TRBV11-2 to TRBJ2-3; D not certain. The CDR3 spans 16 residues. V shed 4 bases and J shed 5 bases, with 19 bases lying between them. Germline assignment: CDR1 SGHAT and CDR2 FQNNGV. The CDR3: CASSSSPSDPEDTQYF. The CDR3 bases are TGTGCCAGCAGCTCATCCCCCTCGGACCCAGAAGATACGCAGTATTTT.

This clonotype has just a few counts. CDR3 region: CASSQVTSGLAKNIQYF. The CDR3 DNA sequence: TGCGCCAGCAGCCAAGTAACTAGCGGTCTAGCCAAAAACATTCAGTACTTC. The J gene is TRBJ2-4, the V gene TRBV4-1, with 8 bases that match TRBD2. Germline-derived CDR1 and CDR2 are MGHRA and YSYEKL. After removal of 1 base from V and 0 bases from J, the junction contained 5 bases not matched to a gene. The CDR3 is made up of 17 amino acids.